This TCR beta chain was documented in a study of shared clonotypes between healthy human individuals. The CDR3 covers 13 residues. V lost 6 bases, J lost 6 bases, and 12 bases lay in between. The V gene's germline CDR1 is MNHNY and CDR2 SVGAGI (reference sequence). Researchers ran the assay at a deep level. Data came from immunoSEQ multiplex PCR; TCRdb stores just in-frame clones and leaves some out. The sample consists of nearly 1,000,000 clones, approximately 80% of them appearing once. This TCR came from a man younger than 35 in good health. V gene TRBV6-6 combines with J gene TRBJ2-4; no clear D gene. Sample: memory CD4+ T cells sorted from blood. Subset in this sample: CD45RA-negative fraction. The CDR3 sequence: CASSLELGNIQYF. CDR3 nucleotides: TGTGCCAGCAGCCTCGAACTCGGAAACATTCAGTACTTC.